What follows are 2 T cell receptor beta chains derived from one specimen sequenced in a study of beta chain features in type 1 diabetes. cDNA synthesis used the whole RNA isolate, giving expressed TCRB sequences. Assay used: immunoSEQ multiplex PCR; TCRdb lists only in-frame clones, some missing. The table shows 300,000 to 350,000 clones, with roughly a fifth occurring only once. The sequencing input was naive CD4+ T cells from blood. These receptors were collected from a woman under 30 in good health.

This clone has just a few counts. This chain joins TRBV30 and TRBJ2-7, with 9 bases matching TRBD1. The CDR3 has 15 amino acids. J gave up 3 bases and V 2 bases, and 8 bases lay outside the gene matches. Germline V CDR1 and CDR2: GTSNPN, SVGIG (reference sequence). This CDR3 is CAWSFSGTGIYEQYF. The CDR3 nucleotides read TGTGCCTGGAGTTTTTCGGGGACAGGGATCTACGAGCAGTACTTC.

This clone turned up a few times. The CDR3 here is CASSPGQGSHYGYTF. Here the CDR3 DNA reads TGTGCCAGCAGCCCGGGACAGGGAAGTCACTATGGCTACACCTTC. The V and J genes are TRBV7-2 and TRBJ1-2; 9 bases map to TRBD1. The CDR3 spans 15 residues. V shed 5 bases, J shed 3 bases, and the junction held 7 bases outside the gene matches. Germline V CDR1 and CDR2: SGHTA, FQGNSA.